This entry is about one T cell receptor beta chain. In the study's own analysis: Researchers report that nucleated cell counts were estimated from reference gene primer amplification. The method was immunoSEQ multiplex PCR; TCRdb's version includes in-frame clones alone and lacks a portion of them. The V and J calls and clone size are taken from that table; D and trimming were inferred from the DNA. The sample yields about 260,000 clones, 75% to 90% seen once. The entry originates in a study of blood T cell repertoires in COVID-19. Background on the study: Samples representing acute and convalescent COVID-19 were sourced from the United States, Italy and Spain. T cells, B-cell-depleted T cells, or PBMCs provided the cDNA or gDNA that served as material.

This CDR3 region has 13 residues. From germline, CDR1 is ENHRY and CDR2 SYGVKD. The V and J ends lost 6 bases and 8 bases, in that order; junction bases with no gene match: 7. The chain recombines TRBV10-3 with TRBJ2-1; 7 bases match TRBD1. The source is a man aged 25-40 years with active or convalescent COVID-19. Sequenced material: peripheral blood. In DNA form, the CDR3 reads TGTGCCATCAGAAGAACCGGGACAGATGAGCAGTTCTTC. This codes for CAIRRTGTDEQFF.